Listed here are 3 T cell receptor beta chains from one sample, sequenced in a study of blood T cell repertoires in COVID-19. Data came from immunoSEQ multiplex PCR; TCRdb stores just in-frame clones and leaves some out. This table holds over 35,000 clones, 70% to 90% found once. Sequences were obtained from peripheral blood. These receptor sequences come from a man aged 55 to 69 with active COVID-19.

CDR3 sequence (DNA): TGCGCCAGCAGCCCCTTGACTAGCGGCCTACCCTACGAGCAGTACTTC. Protein sequence: CASSPLTSGLPYEQYF. V gene TRBV4-1 combines with J gene TRBJ2-7; 9 bases line up with TRBD2. This CDR3 is 16 amino acids long. Germline CDR1 is MGHRA and CDR2 is YSYEKL. V shed 4 bases, J shed 2 bases, and the junction held 9 bases outside the gene matches.

The rearrangement joins TRBV5-4 to TRBJ2-7, with TRBD2 matching 8 bases. CDR3 length: 17 amino acids. Germline V gene lookup returns CDR1 SGHNT and CDR2 YYREEE (reference sequence). V lost 1 base, J lost 7 bases, and 16 bases stayed unmatched. Here the CDR3 DNA reads TGTGCCAGCAGCTTGACGGTTATCAGCGGGAGATTAGGAGAGCAGTACTTC. This translates into CASSLTVISGRLGEQYF.

The chain has TRBV6-6 and TRBJ2-7; 13 bases match TRBD2. The CDR3 is 16 residues long. Germline V gene data show CDR1 as MNHNY and CDR2 as SVGAGI (reference sequence). The junction had 5 bases not matched to a gene; V was cut back by 4 bases and J by 2 bases. The CDR3 nucleotides are TGTGCCAGCAGTTGGACTAGCGGGAGCGTTCCCTACGAGCAGTACTTC. It yields the protein CASSWTSGSVPYEQYF.